The 13 T cell receptor beta chains given below trace back to one sample, sequenced in a study of T cells in Graves' hyperthyroidism and ophthalmopathy. Regions amplified from RNA transcripts were the TCR beta CDR3 regions. The primer set for the first-round RT-PCR of the TCR CDR3 was HTBI. TCRdb used MiXCR to reprocess the multiplex PCR reads, holding one entry per CDR3 protein. Of fewer than 650,000 distinct CDR3 sequences listed, over 12% are singletons. Sequencing was performed on blood. The receptors shown here come from a woman between 40 and 55 years old with Graves' ophthalmopathy.

This clonotype came up a few times. This chain uses TRBV19 with TRBJ2-7; 10 bases line up with TRBD1. The CDR3 extends over 15 amino acids. The germline CDR1 and CDR2 sequences are LNHDA and SQIVND (reference sequence). J was trimmed by 4 bases and V by 5 bases; bases with no gene match: 8. The CDR3 sequence: CASSGWTGGMYEQYF. The DNA for the CDR3 is TGTGCCAGTAGTGGATGGACAGGGGGAATGTACGAGCAGTACTTC.

The table lists this clonotype with many counts. V and J are TRBV20-1 and TRBJ1-5, with unresolved D. Trimming shortened V by 3 bases and J by 0 bases, and 15 bases separated the two germline ends. Germline CDR1 and CDR2: DFQATT and SNEGSKA (reference sequence). There are 16 residues in the CDR3. CDR3 protein: CSASSPVLHSNQPQHF. For the CDR3, the DNA is TGCAGTGCTAGTTCCCCGGTACTGCATAGCAATCAGCCCCAGCATTTT.

This clonotype showed up many times. This chain connects TRBV10-1 to TRBJ2-7, with TRBD2 identical over 8 bases. The junction had 17 bases not matched to a gene; V was cut back by 8 bases and J by 2 bases. This CDR3 spans 17 amino acids. Germline V gene sequence: CDR1 WNHNN, CDR2 SYGVQD (reference sequence). The CDR3 DNA reads as TGCGCCAGCGCCGGGACTAGGCTCCTCGGGATCCCCTACGAGCAGTACTTC. This codes for CASAGTRLLGIPYEQYF.

This clonotype was counted at least ten times. The V and J genes are TRBV11-2 and TRBJ2-6; D perhaps matches TRBD2 (6 bases). In germline, CDR1 is SGHAT, CDR2 FQNNGV. The CDR3 totals 15 residues. Trimming took 5 bases from V and 2 from J, leaving 10 bases between them. CDR3 protein: CASSERRAGANVLTF. The CDR3 coding sequence is TGTGCCAGCAGCGAACGGAGGGCTGGGGCCAACGTCCTGACTTTC.

This clonotype was found many times. This chain links TRBV2 with TRBJ2-7; the match to TRBD1 covers 8 bases. This CDR3 has 15 amino acids. With V trimmed by 5 bases and J by 2 bases, 8 bases remained unmatched. CDR1 is SNHLY, CDR2 FYNNEI, per germline. CDR3 nucleotide sequence: TGTGCCAGCAGTTCCCGGGACAGGTGGCCCTACGAGCAGTACTTC. Translating it yields CASSSRDRWPYEQYF.

The rearrangement uses TRBV7-2 and TRBJ2-7, with 9 bases lining up with TRBD1. With 2 bases clipped from V and 3 bases from J, the junction kept 5 bases outside the gene matches. CDR3 length equals 15 residues. CDR1 SGHTA and CDR2 FQGNSA come from the germline V gene. Here the CDR3 reads CASSLWDREIYEQYF. In DNA form, the CDR3 reads TGTGCCAGCAGCTTATGGGACAGGGAGATCTACGAGCAGTACTTC.

The table lists this clonotype with many counts. This sequence joins TRBV20-1 and TRBJ1-2; D is perhaps TRBD1 (5 bases). The CDR3 consists of 14 residues. CDR1 is DFQATT and CDR2 is SNEGSKA in the germline V gene (reference sequence). Deletions cut 2 bases from V and 3 bases from J, with 13 bases between. CDR3 loop: CSARPLGDDYGYTF. For the CDR3, the DNA is TGCAGTGCTAGACCTTTGGGGGATGACTATGGCTACACCTTC.

This clonotype was detected many times. V and J are TRBV30 and TRBJ2-7, with TRBD2 identical over 11 bases. This CDR3 is built from 14 residues. With V trimmed by 5 bases and J by 2 bases, 5 bases remained unmatched. The germline CDR1 and CDR2 sequences are GTSNPN and SVGIG (reference sequence). CDR3 DNA: TGTGCCTGGCAACTAGCGGGAGAGACCTACGAGCAGTACTTC. Protein: CAWQLAGETYEQYF.

This clonotype has at least ten counts. V and J are TRBV5-1 and TRBJ1-1; tentative D call: TRBD1 (5 bases). Trimming stripped 3 bases from V and 1 base from J, with 16 bases between. The germline V gene has CDR1 SGHRS and CDR2 YFSETQ. The CDR3 spans 16 residues. CDR3 region: CASSSQAGTPNTEAFF. DNA of the CDR3: TGCGCCAGCAGCTCCCAGGCCGGGACGCCGAACACTGAAGCTTTCTTT.

Many counts were recorded for this clonotype. CDR3 coding DNA: TGTGCCAGCAGTTTGCCAGCAACAGCGCAAGAGACCCAGTACTTC. Protein sequence: CASSLPATAQETQYF. The J gene is TRBJ2-5, the V gene TRBV28, with no clear D. Germline V gene sequence: CDR1 MDHEN, CDR2 SYDVKM. The CDR3 contains 15 residues. Trimming shortened V by 3 bases and J by 2 bases, and 13 bases separated the two germline ends.

The chain combines TRBV27 with TRBJ1-1; D unclear. The germline V gene encodes CDR1 MNHEY and CDR2 SMNVEV (reference sequence). V lost 0 bases to trimming and J lost 3 bases, with 14 bases between them. This CDR3 is 16 amino acids long. In nucleotides, the CDR3 is TGTGCCAGCAGTTTATCCCTTGGTTTAGGAGACACTGAAGCTTTCTTT. The encoded protein is CASSLSLGLGDTEAFF.

Ten or more counts support this clonotype. The chain joins TRBV12-3 or TRBV12-4 to TRBJ1-6, with 8 positions matching TRBD1. The CDR3 runs 16 residues. Trimming took 2 bases from V and 9 from J; bases not matched to a gene: 9. This CDR3 is CASSLRQGTEGSPLHF. In DNA, the CDR3 is TGTGCCAGCAGTTTAAGACAGGGGACCGAGGGTTCACCCCTCCACTTT.

This clonotype appeared many times. This chain links TRBV28 with TRBJ2-7; D might be TRBD2 (6 bases). CDR1 is MDHEN, CDR2 SYDVKM, per germline. Between the trimmed V and J ends, which lost 6 bases and 5 bases, there was a span of 14 bases. The CDR3 is 13 residues long. The CDR3 spells CASRNAPGDEQYF. As DNA, the CDR3 is TGTGCCAGCAGAAACGCCCCGGGGGACGAGCAGTACTTC.